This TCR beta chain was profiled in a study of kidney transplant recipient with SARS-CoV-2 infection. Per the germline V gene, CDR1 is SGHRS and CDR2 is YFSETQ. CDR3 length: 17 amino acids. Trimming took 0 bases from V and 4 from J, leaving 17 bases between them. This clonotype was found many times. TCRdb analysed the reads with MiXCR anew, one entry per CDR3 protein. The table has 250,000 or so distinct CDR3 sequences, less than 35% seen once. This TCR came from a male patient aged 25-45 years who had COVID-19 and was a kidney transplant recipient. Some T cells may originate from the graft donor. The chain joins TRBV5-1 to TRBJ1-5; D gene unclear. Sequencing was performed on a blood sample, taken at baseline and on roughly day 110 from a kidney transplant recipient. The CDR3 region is CASSLGFGRLANQPQHF. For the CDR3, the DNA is TGCGCCAGCAGCTTGGGCTTTGGCCGATTAGCAAATCAGCCCCAGCATTTT.